Given below is one TCR beta chain in context. Its antigen is currently unknown. All of the isolated RNA was reverse transcribed, so expressed TCRB transcripts were sequenced. The assay was immunoSEQ multiplex PCR, and TCRdb's table has in-frame clones only and misses some. Altogether roughly 290,000 clones are present, approximately 16% being singletons, with the ten largest covering 0.015% to 0.017%. A single heparinised blood sample, averaging about 120 mL, was obtained per donor. The sample comes from a study of beta chain features in type 1 diabetes. Study-wide results and caveats: When Type 1 diabetes patients were examined, their TCRB CDR3s proved moderately but significantly shorter in all four CD4+ subsets. The study left unresolved whether HLA type influences TCRB rearrangement. Because the template was cDNA, high-expressing cells might be over-represented.

Germline values: CDR1 SGHDN, CDR2 FVKESK. Trimming shortened V by 3 bases and J by 4 bases, and 10 bases separated the two germline ends. The CDR3 loop spans 14 amino acids. The receptor was derived from a man aged 18 to 29 with type 1 diabetes. The specimen was naive CD4+ T cells from blood. The chain links TRBV14 to TRBJ2-1; D gene unclear. The CDR3 nucleotides read TGTGCCAGCAGCCACCCAGGTCATTACAATGAGCAGTTCTTC. This codes for CASSHPGHYNEQFF.